One sample yielded the 27 T cell receptor beta chains listed below, sequenced in a study of T cell responses to AZD1222 COVID-19 vaccine. The assay was immunoSEQ multiplex PCR, and TCRdb's table has in-frame clones only and misses some. This sample has roughly 70,000 clones, with roughly 82% found just once. The input for sequencing was peripheral blood, taken on day 0 of AZD1222 vaccination. The origin of the receptors is an adult in good health.

This sequence joins TRBV19 and TRBJ1-5; D is uncertain. Trimming took 3 bases from V and 0 from J, leaving 12 bases between them. Germline V lookup: CDR1 LNHDA, CDR2 SQIVND (reference sequence). This CDR3 region has 16 residues. CDR3 DNA sequence: TGTGCCAGTAGTATCTGGCCAAGCCTTAGCAATCAGCCCCAGCATTTT. The encoded protein is CASSIWPSLSNQPQHF.

V usage is TRBV18 and J usage is TRBJ1-1; no clear D. Germline CDR1 and CDR2: KGHSH and LQKENI. Trimming shortened V by 0 bases and J by 4 bases, and 6 bases separated the two germline ends. The CDR3 has 13 residues. The CDR3 loop is CASSPPGGTEAFF. In DNA, the CDR3 is TGTGCCAGCTCACCACCGGGAGGCACTGAAGCTTTCTTT. Full variable domain (outside the CDR3, taken from reference TRBV18 and TRBJ1-1): NAGVMQNPRHLVRRRGQEARLRCSPMKGHSHVYWYRQLPEEGLKFMVYLQKENIIDESGMPKERFSAEFPKEGPSILRIQQVVRGDSAAYFCASSPPGGTEAFFGQGTRLTVV.

V is TRBV28 and J is TRBJ1-5; D may be TRBD1 (5 bases). From germline, CDR1 is MDHEN and CDR2 SYDVKM. Trimming took 7 bases from V and 0 from J, leaving 19 bases between them. The CDR3 consists of 17 residues. The DNA of the CDR3 is TGTGCCAGCACCCTTGGGGGGGGGTCGAATAGCAATCAGCCCCAGCATTTT. Protein product: CASTLGGGSNSNQPQHF. Full variable domain (outside the CDR3, taken from reference TRBV28 and TRBJ1-5): DVKVTQSSRYLVKRTGEKVFLECVQDMDHENMFWYRQDPGLGLRLIYFSYDVKMKEKGDIPEGYSVSREKKERFSLILESASTNQTSMYLCASTLGGGSNSNQPQHFGDGTRLSIL.

V gene TRBV5-1 combines with J gene TRBJ2-3; D is unclear. V gave up 7 bases and J gave up 2 bases, with 14 bases separating them. This CDR3 spans 14 amino acids. Germline-derived CDR1 and CDR2 are SGHRS and YFSETQ. The CDR3 region has the DNA TGCGCCAGCGGGAAGGGCATAAACACAGATACGCAGTATTTT. Amino acids: CASGKGINTDTQYF.

This chain connects TRBV6-5 to TRBJ2-4, with no clear D. The germline CDR1 and CDR2 sequences are MNHEY and SVGAGI. The CDR3 runs 15 residues. Trimming pared 5 bases from V and 0 bases from J, leaving 11 bases between. The CDR3 reads CASSIADLAKNIQYF. The CDR3 region has the DNA TGTGCCAGCAGTATCGCAGACTTAGCCAAAAACATTCAGTACTTC.

This clone was found once. The chain employs TRBV28 and TRBJ1-1; D may be TRBD1 (5 bases). Germline values: CDR1 MDHEN, CDR2 SYDVKM. V lost 3 bases and J 5 bases, leaving 13 bases between the germline ends. This CDR3 comprises 14 residues. CDR3 nucleotides: TGTGCCAGCAGTTTTGTTGGGGGGGGGACTGAAGCTTTCTTT. Amino acids: CASSFVGGGTEAFF.

This clone was recorded once. The chain carries TRBV29-1 and TRBJ2-1; D unclear. The CDR3 contains 13 residues. The V and J ends lost 1 base and 2 bases respectively, with 6 bases between them. The germline V gene has CDR1 SQVTM and CDR2 ANQGSEA. The CDR3 DNA reads as TGCAGCGTTGAAGCCAGAACCTACAATGAGCAGTTCTTC. This sequence encodes CSVEARTYNEQFF.

This rearrangement joins TRBV3-1 (or the pseudogene TRBV3-2) to TRBJ2-1; 13 bases fit TRBD2. The CDR3 consists of 18 residues. V dropped 5 bases and J dropped 0; count of bases not matched to a gene: 7. CDR1 LGHDT and CDR2 YNNKEL come from the germline V gene (reference sequence). CDR3 nucleotides: TGTGCCAGCAGCTTAGGACTAGCGGGGGCTAACTCCTACAATGAGCAGTTCTTC. Translation gives CASSLGLAGANSYNEQFF.

The rearrangement links TRBV13 to TRBJ2-1; 7 bases fit TRBD1. Trimming at V came to 4 bases and at J to 2 bases, leaving 8 bases not matched to a gene. The CDR3 has 16 residues. Germline V lookup: CDR1 PRHDT, CDR2 FYEKMQ (reference sequence). In DNA form, the CDR3 reads TGTGCCAGCAGCTCCTCCCCGGACAGGCCCTACAATGAGCAGTTCTTC. This codes for CASSSSPDRPYNEQFF.

The CDR3 loop is CASTPPGGERQETQYF. The DNA for the CDR3 is TGCGCCAGCACCCCGCCTGGGGGCGAGAGACAAGAGACCCAGTACTTC. The chain links TRBV10-2 to TRBJ2-5; D might be TRBD1 (6 bases). CDR3 length: 16 residues. Trimming cost V 7 bases and J 2 bases, with 20 bases left between them. Germline V gene lookup returns CDR1 WSHSY and CDR2 SAAADI.

The chain joins TRBV27 to TRBJ1-3; D is uncertain. In germline, CDR1 is MNHEY, CDR2 SMNVEV (reference sequence). The V end lost 2 bases, the J end lost 1 base, and 9 bases lay between the germline ends. CDR3 length: 15 residues. This CDR3 reads CASSLRGRSGNTIYF. For the CDR3, the DNA is TGTGCCAGCAGTTTACGCGGGCGTTCTGGAAACACCATATATTTT.

This sequence joins TRBV28 and TRBJ1-6; D is uncertain. This CDR3 region has 17 residues. CDR1 MDHEN and CDR2 SYDVKM come from the germline V gene. V dropped 1 base and J dropped 7 bases, with 17 bases sitting between them. CDR3 DNA: TGTGCCAGCAGTTTATTATGGGAGTTGGGGTCGAATTCACCCCTCCACTTT. Its translation: CASSLLWELGSNSPLHF.

The chain links TRBV27 to TRBJ2-3; D not certain. Trimming removed 3 bases from V and 3 bases from J, with 7 bases in between. Germline-derived CDR1 and CDR2 are MNHEY and SMNVEV (reference sequence). The CDR3 totals 13 residues. CDR3 in DNA: TGTGCCAGCAGTTTCGAATTGACAGATACGCAGTATTTT. This gives the protein CASSFELTDTQYF.

J is TRBJ1-3 and V is TRBV27; D not certain. Trimming cost V 4 bases and J 2 bases, with 12 bases left between them. The CDR3 extends over 15 amino acids. CDR1 is MNHEY, CDR2 SMNVEV, per germline (reference sequence). The CDR3 nucleotides read TGTGCCAGCAGTTCCCTACGTAGGACTGGAAACACCATATATTTT. It translates to CASSSLRRTGNTIYF.

The chain couples TRBV9 to TRBJ2-5; TRBD2 might be the D (7 bases). The V end was cut by 0 bases, the J end by 5 bases, with 14 bases between. Germline values: CDR1 SGDLS, CDR2 YYNGEE. This CDR3 has 15 residues. The CDR3 protein is CASSVDVGGRETQYF. Here the CDR3 DNA reads TGTGCCAGCAGCGTAGATGTGGGGGGGCGGGAGACCCAGTACTTC.

The sample holds a few counts of this clone. The chain combines TRBV11-3 with TRBJ2-1; TRBD2 is a possible D gene (6 bases). CDR3 length: 12 amino acids. Trimming removed 4 bases at V and 8 bases at J, with 9 bases between. Germline CDR1 SGHNT, CDR2 YENEEA. The CDR3 reads CASSWGGDEQFF. For the CDR3, the DNA is TGTGCCAGCAGCTGGGGAGGAGATGAGCAGTTCTTC.

The chain couples TRBV4-2 to TRBJ2-7; 9 bases line up with TRBD2. This CDR3 is built from 16 residues. Trimming removed 0 bases from V and 3 bases from J; junction bases left unmatched: 6. CDR1 and CDR2 (germline): LGHNA, YNFKEQ. Here the CDR3 reads CASSQDLAGSGYEQYF. The CDR3 DNA sequence: TGTGCCAGCAGCCAAGATCTAGCGGGGTCTGGCTACGAGCAGTACTTC.

The CDR3, as DNA: TGTGCCAGCAGCCAAGACCACAGGGGCTATGGCTACACCTTC. Translating it yields CASSQDHRGYGYTF. The chain is built from TRBV14 and TRBJ1-2; TRBD1 aligns across 7 bases. Germline V gene data show CDR1 as SGHDN and CDR2 as FVKESK. This CDR3 comprises 14 residues. The ends lost 0 bases at V and 4 bases at J; junction bases unmatched: 2.

The chain employs TRBV19 and TRBJ2-7; perhaps TRBD1 as D (5 bases). This CDR3 has 16 amino acids. Germline CDR1 is LNHDA and CDR2 is SQIVND (reference sequence). V was pared by 5 bases and J by 1 base, with 18 bases between. CDR3 protein: CASSPRQTKASYEQYF. DNA of the CDR3: TGTGCCAGTAGTCCGCGACAGACGAAGGCTTCCTACGAGCAGTACTTC.

This rearrangement joins TRBV27 to TRBJ2-1; 8 bases agree with TRBD2. The CDR3 runs 15 residues. J was trimmed by 2 bases and V by 6 bases; bases with no gene match: 6. Germline CDR1 MNHEY, CDR2 SMNVEV (reference sequence). The CDR3 nucleotides are TGTGCCAGCAGCCGGGGGGGCTATCCCTACAATGAGCAGTTCTTC. This encodes CASSRGGYPYNEQFF.

The J gene is TRBJ2-7, the V gene TRBV7-6, with TRBD2 identical over 14 bases. The CDR3 spans 17 residues. The germline V gene has CDR1 SGHVS and CDR2 FNYEAQ. Germline trimming cut 1 base from V and 1 base from J; bases unmatched to any gene: 3. In DNA, the CDR3 is TGTGCCAGCAGCTTAGGGGGACTAGCGGGGGTGTCCTACGAGCAGTACTTC. Its translation: CASSLGGLAGVSYEQYF. Full variable domain (outside the CDR3, taken from reference TRBV7-6 and TRBJ2-7): GAGVSQSPRYKVTKRGQDVALRCDPISGHVSLYWYRQALGQGPEFLTYFNYEAQQDKSGLPNDRFSAERPEGSISTLTIQRTEQRDSAMYRCASSLGGLAGVSYEQYFGPGTRLTVT.

The V and J genes are TRBV3-1 (or the pseudogene TRBV3-2) and TRBJ2-7; D is uncertain. V was pared by 2 bases and J by 3 bases, with 8 bases between. There are 13 residues in the CDR3. Germline values: CDR1 LGHDT, CDR2 YNNKEL (reference sequence). The CDR3 here is CASSQSVGYEQYF. The CDR3 DNA follows: TGTGCCAGCAGCCAATCTGTCGGCTACGAGCAGTACTTC.

The V gene is TRBV18, the J gene TRBJ1-4; D remains unclear. Germline CDR1 KGHSH, CDR2 LQKENI. The CDR3 consists of 14 residues. The V and J ends lost 8 bases and 0 bases respectively, with 10 bases between them. The CDR3 DNA sequence: TGTGCCAGCCCTTCCCTAGCAACTAATGAAAAACTGTTTTTT. Encoded protein: CASPSLATNEKLFF.

The chain recombines TRBV3-1 (or the pseudogene TRBV3-2) with TRBJ2-7; D may correspond to TRBD1 or TRBD2 (5 bases each). Germline lookup yields CDR1 LGHDT and CDR2 YNNKEL (reference sequence). The CDR3 is made up of 14 amino acids. V lost 0 bases, J lost 1 base, and 7 bases lay in between. DNA of the CDR3: TGTGCCAGCAGCCAAGAGTGGGGGTCCTACGAGCAGTACTTC. Its translation is CASSQEWGSYEQYF.

This clone was found a few times. The rearrangement joins TRBV19 to TRBJ1-4; TRBD1 might be the D (6 bases). The CDR3 extends over 16 amino acids. Germline CDR1 reads LNHDA; CDR2 reads SQIVND (reference sequence). Deletions cut 3 bases from V and 5 bases from J, with 16 bases between. The CDR3 nucleotides read TGTGCCAGTAGTATCGGTTTGGGGGCCCTAAATGAAAAACTGTTTTTT. It encodes CASSIGLGALNEKLFF.

This rearrangement joins TRBV5-4 to TRBJ2-5; perhaps TRBD2 as D (7 bases). The CDR3 is 15 residues long. The germline CDR1 and CDR2 sequences are SGHNT and YYREEE (reference sequence). V was clipped by 0 bases and J by 3 bases, with 12 bases between them. The CDR3 nucleotides are TGTGCCAGCAGCTTGGCAGGGGCGGGGGAAGAGACCCAGTACTTC. Amino acid sequence: CASSLAGAGEETQYF.

The V and J genes are TRBV19 and TRBJ1-1, with D unresolved. Germline V gene data show CDR1 as LNHDA and CDR2 as SQIVND (reference sequence). CDR3 length: 14 amino acids. The ends were cut back, 5 bases at V and 5 bases at J, with 15 bases in the middle. This chain's CDR3 is CASSPLSYLTEAFF. In DNA, the CDR3 is TGTGCCAGTAGTCCCCTCTCCTATTTGACTGAAGCTTTCTTT.